This TCR beta chain was recorded in a study of early T cells in non-severe SARS-CoV-2 infection. Study summary: Whole-blood bulk RNA, unsorted, was sequenced, and chains were unpaired.

Researchers tagged individual cDNA molecules with unique molecular identifiers. MiXCR, run by TCRdb on the 5' RACE reads, gives a single entry per CDR3 protein. The data contain about 50,000 distinct CDR3 sequences, under 15% of them singletons. V was trimmed by 0 bases and J by 6 bases, leaving 6 bases between them. The CDR3 is made up of 14 amino acids. Germline V gene data show CDR1 as MNHEY and CDR2 as SMNVEV (reference sequence). Study observations and caveats: Matching results from VDJdb favored anti-spike CD8 responses, leaving private and CD4 specificities undetected.

At least ten counts were recorded for this clonotype. As yet, its antigen is unknown. The receptor comes from an adult who was a healthcare worker with PCR-confirmed SARS-CoV-2 infection or an uninfected control (not recorded which). The sequenced sample was whole blood. This chain uses TRBV27 with TRBJ1-6; D remains ambiguous. CDR3 DNA: TGTGCCAGCAGTTTATCGGTTGGTAATTCACCCCTCCACTTT. Translating gives CASSLSVGNSPLHF.